This T cell receptor beta chain was captured by sequencing in a study of regulatory and conventional T cells in RAG deficiency. General study findings and limits: Shannon entropy was markedly lower and Simpson indices higher in RAG-deficient patients than control T-cell subsets.

Method: immunoSEQ multiplex PCR; TCRdb's copy keeps in-frame clones and lacks some. The table shows some 35,000 clones, with about 75% occurring only once. This clone occurred a few times. The antigen is not known. Conventional CD4+ T cells were sorted from blood as CD25-low CD127-high cells. These data were likewise used in another study, on regulatory T cells. That source reports: Primers: 52 TRBV forward and 13 TRBJ reverse.

The specimen sequenced was CD4+ effector T cells sorted from blood. The receptor's source is a human donor in good health.

The CDR3 nucleotides are TGTGCCAGCAGCCAGTCCGGAAGGGGGGCTTTCTTT. Its protein product is CASSQSGRGAFF. The chain employs TRBV7-9 and TRBJ1-1; possibly TRBD1 for D (6 bases). The CDR3 runs 12 residues. V shed 5 bases and J shed 11 bases, with 15 bases lying between them. Germline values: CDR1 SEHNR, CDR2 FQNEAQ (reference sequence).